A selection of T cell receptor beta chains follows, all from one sample in a study of OX40 agonist ivuxolimab in advanced cancers. TCRdb's table, derived via immunoSEQ multiplex PCR, lists solely in-frame clones and lacks some. In the table there are roughly 61,000 clones, 75% to 90% of which are singletons. The sample in question was CD4+ or CD8+ T cells sorted from blood, obtained in a trial of the OX40 agonist ivuxolimab. The receptors were sampled from an adult with an advanced solid tumor such as melanoma, head and neck, liver or kidney cancer. CDR3s include the opening cysteine and the closing phenylalanine or tryptophan. A D gene is named only where the DNA matches it firmly. The listing skips clone size in some rows; elsewhere it reads once, few, many or a size class.

d_gene,v_gene,abundance,j_gene,CDR3aa,CDR3nt
.,TRBV29-1,.,TRBJ2-2,CSVDGRENTGELFF,TGCAGCGTTGATGGTCGGGAGAACACCGGGGAGCTGTTTTTT
TRBD2,TRBV18,.,TRBJ2-1,CASSRGTSGSNEQFF,TGTGCCAGCTCACGCGGGACTAGCGGGAGTAATGAGCAGTTCTTC
.,TRBV28,.,TRBJ2-7,CASSSARISSYEQYF,TGTGCCAGCAGTTCCGCACGGATAAGCTCCTACGAGCAGTACTTC
.,TRBV2,.,TRBJ2-7,CASSEARRETGEQYF,TGTGCCAGCAGTGAAGCGCGACGGGAGACGGGCGAGCAGTACTTC
.,TRBV5-4,once,TRBJ1-3,CASSLAAGAGNTIYF,TGTGCCAGCAGCTTGGCGGCAGGGGCTGGAAACACCATATATTTT
.,TRBV18,.,TRBJ1-1,CASSRKDSFSGTEAFF,TGTGCCAGCTCACGAAAGGACAGTTTTTCAGGGACTGAAGCTTTCTTT
TRBD1,TRBV4-2,.,TRBJ2-7,CASSRDRDAGSSYEQYF,TGTGCCAGCAGCCGGGACAGGGACGCGGGAAGCTCCTACGAGCAGTACTTC
TRBD1,TRBV18,few,TRBJ1-1,CASSPPQRQGRAFF,TGTGCCAGCTCACCTCCCCAGAGACAGGGAAGAGCTTTCTTT
.,TRBV28,.,TRBJ1-2,CASSLNVPGGYTF,TGTGCCAGCAGTTTAAACGTTCCGGGAGGCTACACCTTC
TRBD1,TRBV5-1,.,TRBJ1-2,CASSLVGQGIDGYTF,TGCGCCAGCAGCTTGGTGGGACAGGGGATTGATGGCTACACCTTC
TRBD1,TRBV7-2,.,TRBJ1-4,CASSKPGQGEEKLFF,TGTGCCAGCAGCAAACCCGGACAGGGGGAGGAAAAACTGTTTTTT
TRBD1,TRBV5-6,.,TRBJ2-7,CASSVRDRGHEQYF,TGTGCCAGCAGCGTCCGGGACAGGGGCCACGAGCAGTACTTC
.,TRBV6-5,.,TRBJ2-3,CASSFSGALETDTQYF,TGTGCCAGCAGTTTCTCGGGGGCCCTAGAGACAGATACGCAGTATTTT
.,TRBV2,.,TRBJ1-3,CASSGVFFSGNTIYF,TGTGCCAGCAGTGGGGTGTTCTTCTCTGGAAACACCATATATTTT
.,TRBV6-1,.,TRBJ1-2,CASSWGSRANYGYTF,TGTGCCAGCAGTTGGGGGAGTCGAGCTAACTATGGCTACACCTTC
.,TRBV5-6,.,TRBJ1-1,CASSPETARTEAFF,TGTGCCAGCAGCCCAGAGACAGCTCGGACTGAAGCTTTCTTT
.,TRBV4-3,.,TRBJ1-1,CASSHARVGTEAFF,TGCGCCAGCAGCCACGCGCGGGTGGGGACTGAAGCTTTCTTT
TRBD1,TRBV10-3,.,TRBJ1-2,CAISGPGQGYYGYTF,TGTGCCATCAGCGGACCGGGACAGGGATACTATGGCTACACCTTC
TRBD2,TRBV7-3,once,TRBJ2-2,CASSLRSGGGGGPGELFF,TGTGCCAGCAGCTTAAGGAGCGGGGGGGGCGGAGGCCCCGGGGAGCTGTTTTTT
.,TRBV28,.,TRBJ1-4,CASSPRGEATNEKLFF,TGTGCCAGCAGTCCCCGGGGAGAGGCAACTAATGAAAAACTGTTTTTT
.,TRBV30,.,TRBJ1-6,CAWSPRKGGPWNSPLHF,TGTGCCTGGAGTCCCCGAAAGGGGGGCCCGTGGAATTCACCCCTCCACTTT
.,TRBV7-8,.,TRBJ2-7,CASSPDRPVYEQYF,TGTGCCAGCAGCCCAGACAGGCCTGTTTACGAGCAGTACTTC
TRBD2,TRBV7-2,.,TRBJ2-5,CASSLVTSGMGETQYF,TGTGCCAGCAGCTTAGTGACTAGCGGAATGGGAGAGACCCAGTACTTC
.,TRBV9,.,TRBJ1-1,CASSVEAGRTTEAFF,TGTGCCAGCAGCGTAGAGGCAGGGAGGACCACTGAAGCTTTCTTT
TRBD1,TRBV19,.,TRBJ2-2,CASSGLWTGGGWTGELFF,TGTGCCAGTAGTGGCCTCTGGACAGGGGGCGGTTGGACCGGGGAGCTGTTTTTT
.,TRBV6-5,.,TRBJ1-1,CASSYTRGSTEAFF,TGTGCCAGCAGTTACACCAGGGGCAGCACTGAAGCTTTCTTT
TRBD1,TRBV5-5,.,TRBJ2-7,CASTLGQAKFYEQYF,TGTGCCAGCACCCTGGGACAGGCCAAATTCTACGAGCAGTACTTC
TRBD2,TRBV29-1,once,TRBJ2-5,CSVGLAGVGQYF,TGCAGCGTGGGACTAGCGGGGGTGGGCCAGTACTTC
.,TRBV9,once,TRBJ2-1,CASSVGGNLHNEQFF,TGTGCCAGCAGCGTGGGGGGCAATCTACACAATGAGCAGTTCTTC
TRBD2,TRBV9,.,TRBJ2-2,CASSTGLAGGSGELFF,TGTGCCAGCAGCACCGGACTAGCGGGAGGGAGCGGGGAGCTGTTTTTT
.,TRBV5-1,.,TRBJ2-1,CASSLGVLNEQFF,TGCGCCAGCAGCTTGGGGGTCCTCAATGAGCAGTTCTTC
TRBD2,TRBV30,once,TRBJ2-1,CAWSWASGLYNEQFF,TGTGCCTGGAGTTGGGCTAGCGGACTCTACAATGAGCAGTTCTTC
TRBD2,TRBV7-9,.,TRBJ2-5,CASSLTSGGGETQYF,TGTGCCAGCAGCCTGACTAGCGGGGGCGGAGAGACCCAGTACTTC
.,TRBV7-9,.,TRBJ2-7,CASSLVEGSFEQYF,TGTGCCAGCAGCTTAGTCGAGGGGAGTTTCGAGCAGTACTTC
TRBD2,TRBV5-1,.,TRBJ2-2,CASSPRTSGGNTGELFF,TGCGCCAGCAGCCCCCGGACTAGCGGGGGGAACACCGGGGAGCTGTTTTTT
TRBD2,TRBV2,once,TRBJ2-1,CASRGGTSNEQFF,TGTGCCAGCAGGGGGGGGACCAGCAATGAGCAGTTCTTC
TRBD1,TRBV27,.,TRBJ2-6,CASSQGAGANVLTF,TGTGCCAGCAGTCAGGGGGCTGGGGCCAACGTCCTGACTTTC
.,TRBV6-5,.,TRBJ1-2,CASRRDGWVYGYTF,TGTGCCAGCAGAAGGGACGGTTGGGTCTATGGCTACACCTTC
.,TRBV7-2,.,TRBJ2-5,CASSFRDRQETQYF,TGTGCCAGCAGCTTTCGAGACAGACAAGAGACCCAGTACTTC
TRBD1,TRBV2,.,TRBJ1-2,CASTLTGVGYGYTF,TGTGCCAGCACCCTGACAGGGGTCGGCTATGGCTACACCTTC
.,TRBV19,.,TRBJ1-3,CATTPGFSGNTIYF,TGTGCCACTACCCCGGGATTCTCTGGAAACACCATATATTTT
.,TRBV9,.,TRBJ1-2,CASSKSTGNGYTF,TGTGCCAGCAGCAAGAGCACAGGGAACGGCTACACCTTC
.,TRBV7-9,.,TRBJ1-2,CASSLAQTVFYGYTF,TGTGCCAGCAGCTTAGCCCAAACAGTATTTTATGGCTACACCTTC
.,TRBV5-6,.,TRBJ2-3,CASSPPGTGLLGDTQYF,TGTGCCAGCAGCCCCCCAGGGACTGGGCTCCTCGGAGATACGCAGTATTTT
.,TRBV5-8,few,TRBJ2-2,CASSSGDTTGELFF,TGTGCCAGCAGCTCTGGGGACACAACCGGGGAGCTGTTTTTT
TRBD1,TRBV9,.,TRBJ1-6,CASSVGPQGARNSPLHF,TGTGCCAGCAGCGTAGGGCCCCAGGGGGCGCGGAATTCACCCCTCCACTTT
.,TRBV5-6,.,TRBJ2-2,CAGSFGGTNTGELFF,TGTGCCGGCAGCTTTGGCGGTACCAACACCGGGGAGCTGTTTTTT
TRBD2,TRBV14,.,TRBJ2-1,CASSRGLAGVSNEQFF,TGTGCCAGCAGCCGAGGACTAGCGGGAGTAAGTAATGAGCAGTTCTTC